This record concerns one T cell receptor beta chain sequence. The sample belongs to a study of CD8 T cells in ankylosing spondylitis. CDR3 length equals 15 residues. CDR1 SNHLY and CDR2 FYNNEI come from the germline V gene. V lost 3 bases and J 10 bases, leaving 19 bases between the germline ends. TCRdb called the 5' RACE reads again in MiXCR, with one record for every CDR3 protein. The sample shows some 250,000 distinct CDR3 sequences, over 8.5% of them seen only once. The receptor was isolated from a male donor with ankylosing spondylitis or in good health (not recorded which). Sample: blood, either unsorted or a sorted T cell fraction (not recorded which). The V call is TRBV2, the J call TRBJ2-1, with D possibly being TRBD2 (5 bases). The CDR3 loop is CASSDPGSIIGEQFF. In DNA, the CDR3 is TGTGCCAGCAGTGACCCGGGGTCCATTATAGGGGAGCAGTTCTTC.